Below are 10 T cell receptor beta chains sequenced from a single sample in a study of OX40 agonist ivuxolimab in advanced cancers. Using immunoSEQ multiplex PCR, the repertoire was profiled, and TCRdb retains in-frame clones only, with some absent. The table includes 15,000 to 20,000 clones, 84% detected once. The material sequenced was CD4+ or CD8+ T cells sorted from blood, taken in a trial of the OX40 agonist ivuxolimab. The receptors shown here come from an adult with an advanced solid tumor such as melanoma, head and neck, liver or kidney cancer.

This clone was counted once. The CDR3 reads CASSVGNRGYEQYF. CDR3 sequence (DNA): TGTGCCAGCAGCGTAGGGAATAGAGGCTACGAGCAGTACTTC. The chain has TRBV9 and TRBJ2-7; D is undetermined. Germline-derived CDR1 and CDR2 are SGDLS and YYNGEE. The V end was cut by 0 bases, the J end by 3 bases, with 10 bases between. The CDR3 has 14 amino acids.

This rearrangement joins TRBV7-6 to TRBJ2-7, with 7 bases that match TRBD2. Germline values: CDR1 SGHVS, CDR2 FNYEAQ. The junction had 14 bases not matched to a gene; V was cut back by 3 bases and J by 3 bases. The CDR3 runs 17 residues. This chain's CDR3 is CASSFSPLLGGGYEQYF. In DNA form, the CDR3 reads TGTGCCAGCAGCTTTAGCCCCCTACTGGGGGGGGGCTACGAGCAGTACTTC.

This chain uses TRBV6-5 with TRBJ2-7; D might be TRBD2 (6 bases). Germline loops: CDR1 MNHEY, CDR2 SVGAGI. V lost 6 bases, J lost 3 bases, and 12 bases lay in between. The CDR3 contains 13 residues. Here the CDR3 reads CASRPGTDYEQYF. The CDR3 nucleotides are TGTGCCAGCAGACCCGGGACTGACTACGAGCAGTACTTC.

This chain uses TRBV7-9 with TRBJ2-1; D is unclear. The CDR3 is 13 amino acids. Germline-derived CDR1 and CDR2 are SEHNR and FQNEAQ (reference sequence). The V gene lost 6 bases and the J gene lost 6 bases, with 12 bases spanning the gap. The CDR3 DNA sequence: TGTGCCAGCAGAGGTCCGTTTCCCAATGAGCAGTTCTTC. It encodes CASRGPFPNEQFF.

The V call is TRBV5-6, the J call TRBJ1-1; D unresolved. Germline assignment: CDR1 SGHDT and CDR2 YYEEEE. The CDR3 spans 14 residues. V was cut by 3 bases and J by 5 bases, with 14 bases left in between. CDR3 amino acids: CASSYGPGGTEAFF. DNA of the CDR3: TGTGCCAGCAGCTATGGTCCGGGAGGAACTGAAGCTTTCTTT.

The CDR3 DNA reads as TGCGCCAGCAGCCCCCAGGAGACCCAGTACTTC. The encoded protein is CASSPQETQYF. The J gene is TRBJ2-5, the V gene TRBV23-1; D is unresolved. TRBV23-1 has ORF status, its function being uncertain. Deletions cut 6 bases from V and 5 bases from J, with 7 bases between. The length of the CDR3 is 11 residues.

The chain employs TRBV25-1 and TRBJ2-7; TRBD2 matches at 8 bases. V dropped 4 bases and J dropped 3; count of bases not matched to a gene: 8. The CDR3 runs 15 residues. Per germline, CDR1 MGHDK and CDR2 SYGVNS. The CDR3 nucleotides read TGTGCCAGCAGTGTTCTGCCGGGAGGGGACTACGAGCAGTACTTC. Encoded protein: CASSVLPGGDYEQYF.

The V gene is TRBV19, the J gene TRBJ2-5; maybe TRBD2 (5 bases). Germline CDR1 is LNHDA and CDR2 is SQIVND (reference sequence). Between the trimmed V and J ends, which lost 5 bases and 11 bases, there was a span of 15 bases. The CDR3 spans 12 residues. CDR3 protein: CASSGTDREQYF. The CDR3 DNA is TGTGCCAGTAGTGGAACCGATAGGGAGCAGTACTTC.

DNA for the CDR3: TGTGCCAGCAGGGGACTAGCGCGTGATGAGCAGTTCTTC. As protein: CASRGLARDEQFF. This chain uses TRBV5-4 with TRBJ2-1, with 10 bases lining up with TRBD2. The CDR3 has 13 residues. Germline V gene data show CDR1 as SGHNT and CDR2 as YYREEE (reference sequence). V dropped 5 bases and J dropped 8; count of bases not matched to a gene: 4. The whole variable domain, filled in from reference TRBV5-4 and TRBJ2-1, reads ETGVTQSPTHLIKTRGQQVTLRCSSQSGHNTVSWYQQALGQGPQFIFQYYREEENGRGNFPPRFSGLQFPNYSSELNVNALELDDSALYLCASRGLARDEQFFGPGTRLTVL.

The chain links TRBV11-2 to TRBJ2-7; maybe TRBD1 (5 bases). Germline CDR1 and CDR2: SGHAT and FQNNGV. Trimming cost V 5 bases and J 3 bases, with 17 bases left between them. This CDR3 has 15 residues. The CDR3 region is CASSPTRSRGYEQYF. In DNA form, the CDR3 reads TGTGCCAGCAGCCCGACTCGTTCTAGGGGCTACGAGCAGTACTTC.